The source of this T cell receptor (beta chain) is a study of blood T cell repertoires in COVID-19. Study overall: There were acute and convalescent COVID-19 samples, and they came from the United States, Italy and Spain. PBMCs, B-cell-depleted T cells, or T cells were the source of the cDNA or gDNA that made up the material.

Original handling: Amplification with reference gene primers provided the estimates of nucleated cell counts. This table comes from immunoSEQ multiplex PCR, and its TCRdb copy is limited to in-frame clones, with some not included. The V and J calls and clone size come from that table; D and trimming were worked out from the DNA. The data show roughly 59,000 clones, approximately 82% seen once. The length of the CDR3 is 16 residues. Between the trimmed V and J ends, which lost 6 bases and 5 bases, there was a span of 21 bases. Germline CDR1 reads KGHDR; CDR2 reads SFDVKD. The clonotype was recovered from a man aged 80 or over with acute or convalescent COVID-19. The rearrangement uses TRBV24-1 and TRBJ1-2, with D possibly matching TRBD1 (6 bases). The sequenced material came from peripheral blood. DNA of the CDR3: TGTGCCACCAGTTATGATGAGATAACAGGGTCTTATGGCTACACCTTC. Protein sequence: CATSYDEITGSYGYTF.